The rows below give T cell receptor beta chains drawn from one sample of a study of blood T cell repertoires in COVID-19. Sequencing used immunoSEQ multiplex PCR; TCRdb keeps in-frame clones, though not all of them. This table holds fewer than 350,000 clones, 90% found once. Sequenced input: peripheral blood. All receptors come from a woman under 40 with COVID-19, enrolled during active disease. The CDR3 runs from the conserved cysteine through the conserved F or W. The order of the fields is J gene, clone size, D gene, V gene, CDR3 DNA, CDR3 protein. The D gene is left open where the match is weak. The size field is filled for only some rows; it gives once, few, many or a size class.

j_call: TRBJ2-7
clone_size: once
d_call: NA
v_call: TRBV4-1
cdr3_nt: TGCGCCAGCAGCCACTCAGGTATGCAGGGGTACTACGAGCAGTACTTC
cdr3_aa: CASSHSGMQGYYEQYF

j_call: TRBJ2-7
clone_size: NA
d_call: NA
v_call: TRBV29-1
cdr3_nt: TGCAGCGTTCCCGGGGGTTCCTACGAGCAGTACTTC
cdr3_aa: CSVPGGSYEQYF

j_call: TRBJ1-2
clone_size: NA
d_call: NA
v_call: TRBV7-8
cdr3_nt: TGTGCCAGCAGCTTAGACCCCGGACAGCCCGAGGGGAATGGCTACACCTTC
cdr3_aa: CASSLDPGQPEGNGYTF

j_call: TRBJ1-5
clone_size: NA
d_call: NA
v_call: TRBV19
cdr3_nt: TGTGCCAGTAGTATAGGGAAGGGGTTTGGCAATCAGCCCCAGCATTTT
cdr3_aa: CASSIGKGFGNQPQHF

j_call: TRBJ2-3
clone_size: NA
d_call: NA
v_call: TRBV11-2
cdr3_nt: TGTGCCAGCAGCTTAGGTCGCGGGATCGATACGCAGTATTTT
cdr3_aa: CASSLGRGIDTQYF

j_call: TRBJ2-3
clone_size: NA
d_call: NA
v_call: TRBV7-3
cdr3_nt: TGTGCCAGCAGCTCATCAGGGGACGATACGCAGTATTTT
cdr3_aa: CASSSSGDDTQYF

j_call: TRBJ2-5
clone_size: NA
d_call: NA
v_call: TRBV6-1
cdr3_nt: TGTGCCAGCAGTGAAGCGCGGGGAGAGACCCAGTACTTC
cdr3_aa: CASSEARGETQYF

j_call: TRBJ2-3
clone_size: NA
d_call: TRBD1
v_call: TRBV24-1
cdr3_nt: TGTGCCACCAGTGATGCGACAGGGGCAGGCGCAGATACGCAGTATTTT
cdr3_aa: CATSDATGAGADTQYF

j_call: TRBJ1-5
clone_size: once
d_call: TRBD1
v_call: TRBV28
cdr3_nt: TGTGCCAGCAGTTTATCCGGGACAGGGCTCTTCAATCAGCCCCAGCATTTT
cdr3_aa: CASSLSGTGLFNQPQHF

j_call: TRBJ1-2
clone_size: NA
d_call: NA
v_call: TRBV5-1
cdr3_nt: TGCGCCAGCAGCTTGGGGGACTCCGCGGGTGGCTACACCTTC
cdr3_aa: CASSLGDSAGGYTF

j_call: TRBJ2-2
clone_size: NA
d_call: NA
v_call: TRBV10-1
cdr3_nt: TGCGCCAGCAGTGGGCAGGGCCTCACCGGGGAGCTGTTTTTT
cdr3_aa: CASSGQGLTGELFF

j_call: TRBJ1-4
clone_size: NA
d_call: NA
v_call: TRBV28
cdr3_nt: TGTGCCAGCAGTTTAGGGGGGAGGCCTAATGAAAAACTGTTTTTT
cdr3_aa: CASSLGGRPNEKLFF

j_call: TRBJ2-1
clone_size: NA
d_call: TRBD2
v_call: TRBV6-2/TRBV6-3
cdr3_nt: TGTGCCAGCAGTTACGGGCTAGCGGAGGCCCCGTACAATGAGCAGTTCTTC
cdr3_aa: CASSYGLAEAPYNEQFF

j_call: TRBJ2-7
clone_size: NA
d_call: NA
v_call: TRBV2
cdr3_nt: TGTGCCAGTGACGGACAGCTCGAGCGGGACTCCTACGAGCAGTACTTC
cdr3_aa: CASDGQLERDSYEQYF

j_call: TRBJ2-4
clone_size: NA
d_call: NA
v_call: TRBV27
cdr3_nt: TGTGCCAGCACCCTCTCCTACAAAAACATTCAGTACTTC
cdr3_aa: CASTLSYKNIQYF

j_call: TRBJ1-2
clone_size: NA
d_call: NA
v_call: TRBV30
cdr3_nt: TGTGCCTGGAGTAAAAGGGAGGGGTTTGGCTACACCTTC
cdr3_aa: CAWSKREGFGYTF

j_call: TRBJ2-7
clone_size: NA
d_call: TRBD1
v_call: TRBV15
cdr3_nt: TGTGCCACCAGCAGAGGACCGGGACAGGACAACGAGCAGTACTTC
cdr3_aa: CATSRGPGQDNEQYF

j_call: TRBJ2-5
clone_size: NA
d_call: NA
v_call: TRBV6-5
cdr3_nt: TGTGCCAGCAGTCCCGGGATTCTGGGCCAAGAGACCCAGTACTTC
cdr3_aa: CASSPGILGQETQYF

j_call: TRBJ2-3
clone_size: NA
d_call: TRBD1
v_call: TRBV5-1
cdr3_nt: TGCGCCAGCAGTTCCACCGGGACAGGGCCCACAGATACGCAGTATTTT
cdr3_aa: CASSSTGTGPTDTQYF

j_call: TRBJ2-4
clone_size: NA
d_call: TRBD1
v_call: TRBV28
cdr3_nt: TGTGCCAGCAGTTTATGGGGACAGGGGGAGAACATTCAGTACTTC
cdr3_aa: CASSLWGQGENIQYF

j_call: TRBJ2-7
clone_size: NA
d_call: TRBD1
v_call: TRBV11-2
cdr3_nt: TGTGCCAGCAGCTTAGATTCCGGGACAGCCACCTACGAGCAGTACTTC
cdr3_aa: CASSLDSGTATYEQYF

j_call: TRBJ2-2
clone_size: once
d_call: TRBD2
v_call: TRBV6-4
cdr3_nt: TGTGCCAGCAGTGAACTAGCGGGAGACACCGGGGAGCTGTTTTTT
cdr3_aa: CASSELAGDTGELFF

j_call: TRBJ2-1
clone_size: NA
d_call: TRBD2
v_call: TRBV5-1
cdr3_nt: TGCGCCAGCAGCCCAGGACTAGCGGGATACAATGAGCAGTTCTTC
cdr3_aa: CASSPGLAGYNEQFF

j_call: TRBJ2-7
clone_size: NA
d_call: NA
v_call: TRBV24-1
cdr3_nt: TGTGCCACCAGTGATTCCCACGGGGCGGGGCTGCCGGTACGCGAGCAGTACTTC
cdr3_aa: CATSDSHGAGLPVREQYF

j_call: TRBJ1-3
clone_size: NA
d_call: NA
v_call: TRBV2
cdr3_nt: TGTGCCAGCAGCCCGGACATCTCTGGAAACACCATATATTTT
cdr3_aa: CASSPDISGNTIYF

j_call: TRBJ1-5
clone_size: NA
d_call: NA
v_call: TRBV24-1
cdr3_nt: TGTGCCACCAGTGCCGGAGTTAGGCAGCCCCAGCATTTT
cdr3_aa: CATSAGVRQPQHF

j_call: TRBJ1-5
clone_size: once
d_call: TRBD1
v_call: TRBV4-2
cdr3_nt: TGTGCCAGCAGCCAGGTGGACAGGAACCAGCCCCAGCATTTT
cdr3_aa: CASSQVDRNQPQHF

j_call: TRBJ2-2
clone_size: NA
d_call: TRBD2
v_call: TRBV7-3
cdr3_nt: TGTGCCAGCAGCTTAAAGGTAGCGGGAAGGAACACCGGGGAGCTGTTTTTT
cdr3_aa: CASSLKVAGRNTGELFF

j_call: TRBJ2-5
clone_size: NA
d_call: NA
v_call: TRBV18
cdr3_nt: TGTGCCAGCTCACCGTCGTACCAAGAGACCCAGTACTTC
cdr3_aa: CASSPSYQETQYF

j_call: TRBJ2-6
clone_size: NA
d_call: NA
v_call: TRBV6-5
cdr3_nt: TGTGCCAGCAGCCAAACGACAGTGACAGCCAACGTCCTGACTTTC
cdr3_aa: CASSQTTVTANVLTF

j_call: TRBJ2-5
clone_size: NA
d_call: NA
v_call: TRBV6-5
cdr3_nt: TGTGCCAGCAGTTATGGAGGCCCCCAAGAGACCCAGTACTTC
cdr3_aa: CASSYGGPQETQYF

j_call: TRBJ1-6
clone_size: NA
d_call: TRBD1
v_call: TRBV23-1
cdr3_nt: TGCGCCAGCAGGATGGACAGGGTGAATAATTCACCCCTCCACTTT
cdr3_aa: CASRMDRVNNSPLHF

j_call: TRBJ1-2
clone_size: NA
d_call: TRBD1
v_call: TRBV7-6
cdr3_nt: TGTGCCAGCAGCTCGGACAGGTCCAAAGCTAACTATGGCTACACCTTC
cdr3_aa: CASSSDRSKANYGYTF

j_call: TRBJ2-7
clone_size: NA
d_call: TRBD2
v_call: TRBV4-3
cdr3_nt: TGCGCCAGCAGCCAAGATCCCCCCCCTCCTAGCGGGAGAGCCTACGAGCAGTACTTC
cdr3_aa: CASSQDPPPPSGRAYEQYF

j_call: TRBJ1-4
clone_size: once
d_call: NA
v_call: TRBV6-5
cdr3_nt: TGTGCCAGCACCAACACAGGGCCCCGTAATGAAAAACTGTTTTTT
cdr3_aa: CASTNTGPRNEKLFF

j_call: TRBJ2-6
clone_size: NA
d_call: NA
v_call: TRBV10-3
cdr3_nt: TGTGCCATCACCAAGAATGGGGCTTCTTCTGGGGCCAACGTCCTGACTTTC
cdr3_aa: CAITKNGASSGANVLTF

j_call: TRBJ1-5
clone_size: NA
d_call: NA
v_call: TRBV2
cdr3_nt: TGTGCCAGCAGCCACAAGTACCGGGACACATATCAGCCCCAGCATTTT
cdr3_aa: CASSHKYRDTYQPQHF

j_call: TRBJ2-3
clone_size: NA
d_call: NA
v_call: TRBV4-3
cdr3_nt: TGCGCCAGCAGCCAACAAAGTACATCCGTTAGCACAGATACGCAGTATTTT
cdr3_aa: CASSQQSTSVSTDTQYF

j_call: TRBJ2-1
clone_size: NA
d_call: NA
v_call: TRBV6-2/TRBV6-3
cdr3_nt: TGTGCCAGCAGCCTCGGGTCCAATGAGCAGTTCTTC
cdr3_aa: CASSLGSNEQFF

j_call: TRBJ1-1
clone_size: NA
d_call: TRBD1
v_call: TRBV10-3
cdr3_nt: TGTGCCATCAGTGAGTCACAGGGGATCACTGAAGCTTTCTTT
cdr3_aa: CAISESQGITEAFF

j_call: TRBJ2-2
clone_size: NA
d_call: TRBD2
v_call: TRBV27
cdr3_nt: TGTGCCAGCAGTTCGGGGGGGCAGGCGAACACCGGGGAGCTGTTTTTT
cdr3_aa: CASSSGGQANTGELFF

j_call: TRBJ1-5
clone_size: once
d_call: NA
v_call: TRBV4-3
cdr3_nt: TGCGCCAGCAGCCAAGATCGGGATCAGCCCCAGCATTTT
cdr3_aa: CASSQDRDQPQHF